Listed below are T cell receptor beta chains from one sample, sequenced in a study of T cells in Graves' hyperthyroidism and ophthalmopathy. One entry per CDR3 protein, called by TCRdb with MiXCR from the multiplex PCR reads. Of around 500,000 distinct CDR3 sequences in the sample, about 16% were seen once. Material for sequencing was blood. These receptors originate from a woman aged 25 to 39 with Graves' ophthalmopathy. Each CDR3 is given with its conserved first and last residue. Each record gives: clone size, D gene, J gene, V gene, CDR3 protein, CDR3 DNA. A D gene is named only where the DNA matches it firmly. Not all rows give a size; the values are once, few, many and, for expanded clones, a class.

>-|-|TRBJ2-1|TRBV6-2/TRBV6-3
CASSYEFNEQFF
TGTGCCAGCAGTTACGAATTTAATGAGCAGTTCTTC
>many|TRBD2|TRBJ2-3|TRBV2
CASRGTGTSGRAVADTQYF
TGTGCCAGCAGAGGAACGGGGACTAGCGGGAGGGCAGTTGCAGATACGCAGTATTTT
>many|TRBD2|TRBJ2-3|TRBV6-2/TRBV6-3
CASRPAGAHGTQYF
TGTGCCAGCAGACCAGCGGGGGCCCATGGTACGCAGTATTTT
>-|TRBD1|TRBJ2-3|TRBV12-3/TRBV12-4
CASQGTGGTDTQYF
TGTGCCAGCCAGGGGACAGGGGGCACAGATACGCAGTATTTT
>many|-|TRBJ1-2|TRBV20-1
CSARDRGANYGYTF
TGCAGTGCTAGAGATAGGGGTGCTAACTATGGCTACACCTTC
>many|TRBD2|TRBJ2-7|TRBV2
CASRRLAGAPLDEQYF
TGTGCCAGCAGGCGACTAGCGGGAGCCCCTTTGGACGAGCAGTACTTC
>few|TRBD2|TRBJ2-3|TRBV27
CASSFSAGAWDTQYF
TGTGCCAGCAGTTTCTCAGCGGGAGCTTGGGATACGCAGTATTTT
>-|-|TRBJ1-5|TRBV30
CAWSPSNSGAQHF
TGTGCCTGGAGTCCCTCAAATTCCGGGGCCCAGCATTTT
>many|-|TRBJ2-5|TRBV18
CASSHRLETQETQYF
TGTGCCAGCTCACACCGACTCGAGACTCAAGAGACCCAGTACTTC
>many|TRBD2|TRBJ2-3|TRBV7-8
CASSLYLAGGRADTQYF
TGTGCCAGCAGCTTATATCTAGCGGGAGGTAGGGCAGATACGCAGTATTTT
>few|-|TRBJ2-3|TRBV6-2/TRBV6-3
CASRSRDTDTQYF
TGTGCCAGCAGGTCTCGGGACACAGATACGCAGTATTTT
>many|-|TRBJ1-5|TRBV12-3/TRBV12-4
CASSLEALAGPHQPQHF
TGTGCCAGCAGTTTAGAAGCCCTGGCAGGACCGCATCAGCCCCAGCATTTT
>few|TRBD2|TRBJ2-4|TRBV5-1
CASSLVIGGTSIQYF
TGCGCCAGCAGCTTGGTAATTGGCGGGACTAGCATTCAGTACTTC
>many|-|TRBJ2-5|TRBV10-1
CASSEGGQETQYF
TGCGCCAGCAGTGAGGGGGGCCAAGAGACCCAGTACTTC
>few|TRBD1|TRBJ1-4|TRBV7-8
CASSLGTGVREKLFF
TGTGCCAGCAGCTTAGGGACAGGGGTCCGGGAAAAACTGTTTTTT
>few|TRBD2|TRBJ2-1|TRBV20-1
CSESGRRGGENEQFF
TGCAGTGAAAGCGGGAGGAGAGGGGGGGAGAATGAGCAGTTCTTC
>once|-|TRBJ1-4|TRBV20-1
CSARDLGATLFF
TGCAGTGCTAGAGATTTGGGGGCCACTCTGTTTTTT
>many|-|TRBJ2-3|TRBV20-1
CSAKLSASTDTQYF
TGCAGTGCTAAGTTGAGCGCAAGCACAGATACGCAGTATTTT
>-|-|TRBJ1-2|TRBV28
CASNPTGIELYYGYTF
TGTGCCAGCAACCCCACAGGAATAGAATTATACTATGGCTACACCTTC
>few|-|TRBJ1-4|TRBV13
CASSFSGTKDEKLFF
TGTGCCAGCAGCTTTTCCGGGACAAAGGATGAAAAACTGTTTTTT
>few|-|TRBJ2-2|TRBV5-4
CASSSGPSAGELFF
TGTGCCAGCAGCTCCGGACCGTCGGCCGGGGAGCTGTTTTTT
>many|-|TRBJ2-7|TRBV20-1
CSAPYSQRMAYEQYF
TGCAGTGCCCCCTATTCACAGCGCATGGCCTACGAGCAGTACTTC
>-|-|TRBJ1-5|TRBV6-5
CASSYPGGNQPQHF
TGTGCCAGCAGTTACCCTGGAGGCAATCAGCCCCAGCATTTT
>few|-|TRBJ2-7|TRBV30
CAWKPPGRGFLYEQYF
TGTGCCTGGAAACCTCCCGGGCGGGGTTTCCTCTACGAGCAGTACTTC
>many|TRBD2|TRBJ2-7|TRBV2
CASSGRRGDEQYF
TGTGCCAGCAGTGGACGGCGGGGGGACGAGCAGTACTTC
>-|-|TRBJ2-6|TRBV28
CASSRTGPSGANVLTF
TGTGCCAGCAGTCGAACAGGTCCCTCTGGGGCCAACGTCCTGACTTTC
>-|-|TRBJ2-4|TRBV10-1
CASSEGQIHKNIQYF
TGCGCCAGCAGTGAGGGACAGATTCACAAAAACATTCAGTACTTC
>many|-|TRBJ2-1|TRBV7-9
CASSPARVARHEQFF
TGTGCCAGCAGCCCGGCAAGGGTAGCGCGGCATGAGCAGTTCTTC
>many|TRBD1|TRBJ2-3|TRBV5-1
CASSSPRGQSQTLSTDTQYF
TGCGCCAGCAGTTCCCCACGGGGACAGAGCCAAACCCTTAGCACAGATACGCAGTATTTT
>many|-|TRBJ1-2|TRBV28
CASGGHTYGYTF
TGTGCCAGCGGGGGACATACCTATGGCTACACCTTC
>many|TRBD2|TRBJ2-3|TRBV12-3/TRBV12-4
CASSSEGAGGPDTQYF
TGTGCCAGCAGTTCCGAAGGGGCGGGAGGTCCAGATACGCAGTATTTT
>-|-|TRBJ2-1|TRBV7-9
CASSFIEVGGYNEQFF
TGTGCCAGCAGCTTCATCGAGGTAGGGGGCTACAATGAGCAGTTCTTC
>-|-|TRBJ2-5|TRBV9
CASSVEVGSETQYF
TGTGCCAGCAGCGTAGAGGTAGGGTCCGAGACCCAGTACTTC
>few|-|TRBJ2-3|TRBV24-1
CATSDPANSSTDTQYF
TGTGCCACCAGTGATCCGGCCAACTCTAGCACAGATACGCAGTATTTT
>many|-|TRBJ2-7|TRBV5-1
CASSLRVGNEQYF
TGCGCCAGCAGCTTGAGAGTCGGAAACGAGCAGTACTTC
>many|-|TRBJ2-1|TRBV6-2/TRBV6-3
CASAPHYNEQFF
TGTGCCAGCGCACCCCACTACAATGAGCAGTTCTTC
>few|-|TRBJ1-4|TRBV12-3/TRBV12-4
CAIRLWATNEKLFF
TGTGCCATCAGGCTGTGGGCAACTAATGAAAAACTGTTTTTT
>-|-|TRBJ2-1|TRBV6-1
CASNPLLAFAYNEQFF
TGTGCCAGCAACCCGCTCCTAGCATTTGCCTACAATGAGCAGTTCTTC
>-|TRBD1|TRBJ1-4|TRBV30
CALQPGQGFTDEKLFF
TGTGCCTTGCAACCGGGACAGGGGTTTACGGATGAAAAACTGTTTTTT
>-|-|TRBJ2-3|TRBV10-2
CASSESDEDTQYF
TGCGCCAGCAGTGAGTCAGACGAGGATACGCAGTATTTT
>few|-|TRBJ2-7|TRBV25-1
CASSEWGAGYYEQYF
TGTGCCAGCAGTGAATGGGGTGCGGGATACTACGAGCAGTACTTC
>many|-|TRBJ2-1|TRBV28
CASGNGVAANEQFF
TGTGCCAGCGGAAATGGGGTGGCGGCAAATGAGCAGTTCTTC
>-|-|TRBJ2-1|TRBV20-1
CSARRGTPSDEQFF
TGCAGTGCTAGGAGGGGGACACCTTCCGATGAGCAGTTCTTC
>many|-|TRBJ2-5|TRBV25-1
CASSDVVGETQYF
TGTGCCAGCAGTGACGTGGTGGGAGAGACCCAGTACTTC
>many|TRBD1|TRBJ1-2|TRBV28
CASSFRGQGPGYTF
TGTGCCAGCAGTTTTCGGGGACAGGGACCTGGCTACACCTTC
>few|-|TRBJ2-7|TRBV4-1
CASSQDSGAYEQYF
TGCGCCAGCAGCCAAGACAGTGGAGCATACGAGCAGTACTTC
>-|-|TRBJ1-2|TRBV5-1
CASSLALENYGYTF
TGCGCCAGCAGCTTGGCCTTAGAAAACTATGGCTACACCTTC
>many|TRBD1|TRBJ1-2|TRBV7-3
CASSETGGYGYTF
TGTGCCAGCAGCGAGACAGGGGGCTATGGCTACACCTTC
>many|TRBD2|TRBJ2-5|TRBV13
CASSPNGRAETQYF
TGTGCCAGCAGCCCAAATGGGAGGGCGGAGACCCAGTACTTC
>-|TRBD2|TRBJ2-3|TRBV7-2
CASSLGASGSSRDTQYF
TGTGCCAGCAGCTTAGGGGCTAGCGGGAGTTCACGGGATACGCAGTATTTT
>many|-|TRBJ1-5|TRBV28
CASSLNQANQPQHF
TGTGCCAGCAGTTTGAACCAGGCGAACCAGCCCCAGCATTTT
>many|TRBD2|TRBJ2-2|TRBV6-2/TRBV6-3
CASRTLADHLNTGELFF
TGTGCCAGCAGAACTCTAGCGGACCATCTGAACACCGGGGAGCTGTTTTTT
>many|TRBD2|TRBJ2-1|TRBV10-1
CASSEVLGGSNNEQFF
TGCGCCAGCAGTGAGGTCCTCGGCGGGAGCAACAATGAGCAGTTCTTC
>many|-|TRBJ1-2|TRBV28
CASREYRRGYTF
TGTGCCAGCAGGGAATACAGGCGTGGCTACACCTTC
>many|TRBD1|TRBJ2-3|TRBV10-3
CAISAWTGGETDTQYF
TGTGCCATCAGTGCGTGGACAGGGGGCGAGACAGATACGCAGTATTTT
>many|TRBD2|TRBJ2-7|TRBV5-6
CASSLGTRIRQYF
TGTGCCAGCAGCTTGGGGACTAGAATTCGGCAGTACTTC
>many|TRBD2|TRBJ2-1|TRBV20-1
CSARDLAGDHNEQFF
TGCAGTGCTAGAGATCTAGCGGGGGATCACAATGAGCAGTTCTTC